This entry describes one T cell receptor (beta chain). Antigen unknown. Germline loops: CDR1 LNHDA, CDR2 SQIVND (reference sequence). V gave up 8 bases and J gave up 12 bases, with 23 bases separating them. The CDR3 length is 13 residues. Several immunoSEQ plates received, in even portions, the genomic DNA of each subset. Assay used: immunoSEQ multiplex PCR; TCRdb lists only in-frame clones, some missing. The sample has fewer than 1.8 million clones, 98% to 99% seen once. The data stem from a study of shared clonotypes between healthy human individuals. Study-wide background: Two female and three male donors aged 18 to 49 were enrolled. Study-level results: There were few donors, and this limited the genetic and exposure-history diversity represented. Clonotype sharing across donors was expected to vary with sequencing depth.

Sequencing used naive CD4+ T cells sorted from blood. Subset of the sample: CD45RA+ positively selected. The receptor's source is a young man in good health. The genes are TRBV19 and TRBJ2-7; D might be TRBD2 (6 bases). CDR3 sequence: CASSTSFPGTVYF. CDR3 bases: TGTGCCAGTTCTACCTCTTTTCCCGGGACTGTGTACTTC.